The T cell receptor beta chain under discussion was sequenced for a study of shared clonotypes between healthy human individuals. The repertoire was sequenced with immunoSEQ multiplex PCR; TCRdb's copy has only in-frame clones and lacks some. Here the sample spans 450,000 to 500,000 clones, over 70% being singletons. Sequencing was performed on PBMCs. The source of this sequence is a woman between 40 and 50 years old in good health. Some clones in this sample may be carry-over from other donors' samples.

The CDR3 reads CASRRLTGNEKLFF. CDR3 sequence (DNA): TGTGCCAGCAGGCGACTAACAGGCAACGAAAAACTGTTTTTT. This chain uses TRBV28 with TRBJ1-4; TRBD1 is a possible D gene (5 bases). Trimming took off 6 bases at V and 8 bases at J, with 16 bases between the two ends. CDR3 length equals 14 residues. Germline V gene data show CDR1 as MDHEN and CDR2 as SYDVKM.